This T cell receptor beta chain came from a study of T cells in Graves' hyperthyroidism and ophthalmopathy. Overall study context: The authors collected peripheral blood at initial diagnosis, before any treatment. Findings and caveats of the study: Ophthalmopathy was told apart from stable hyperthyroidism by a 13 V-J model.

The V gene's germline CDR1 is MDHEN and CDR2 SYDVKM. The CDR3 consists of 14 residues. V shed 3 bases and J shed 4 bases, with 13 bases lying between them. Absence of ophthalmopathy progression within 18 months defined stable Graves' hyperthyroidism. Extraction of PBMCs used more than 8.5 ml of fresh peripheral blood. Comments on this clonotype: Its antigen is unidentified.

Amplified regions were TCR beta CDR3 sequences from RNA transcripts. The HTBI primer set served for first-round RT-PCR of the TCR CDR3. From the multiplex PCR reads, TCRdb called clonotypes with MiXCR, one entry per CDR3 protein. Of some 550,000 distinct CDR3 sequences listed, around 21% are singletons. Sequencing was carried out using blood. The chain combines TRBV28 with TRBJ2-7; D remains unclear. This TCR came from a man between 18 and 35 years old with Graves' hyperthyroidism. CDR3 bases: TGTGCCAGCAGTTTCTCGGACGTAAGATACGAGCAGTACTTC. Translation gives CASSFSDVRYEQYF.